This T cell receptor beta chain was recorded in a study of blood T cells in healthy people across ages. Sample-barcoded 5' priming and a J-beta primer mix drove a second PCR of 7 to 11 cycles. In TCRdb, the 5' RACE reads were re-called with MiXCR into one record per CDR3 protein. Among about 1.4 million distinct CDR3 sequences listed, roughly 60% were seen once. Isolation of PBMCs gave at least 6 million cells per sample. Samples each had at least 5.5 micrograms of total RNA extracted. J gave up 7 bases and V 0 bases, and 8 bases lay outside the gene matches. Germline CDR1 is MGHRA and CDR2 is YSYEKL. This CDR3 comprises 15 residues.

The TCR comes from a man aged 18-30 years in good health. The V call is TRBV4-1, the J call TRBJ1-1; 7 bases map to TRBD1. Material: blood. For the CDR3, the DNA is TGCGCCAGCAGCCAAGAGGGAGGGGGCGGGGATGAAGCTTTCTTT. It encodes CASSQEGGGGDEAFF.